What follows are 9 T cell receptor beta chains derived from one specimen sequenced in a study of circulating and synovial CD4+ cells in juvenile arthritis. Sequencing used immunoSEQ multiplex PCR; TCRdb keeps in-frame clones, though not all of them. The data show tens of thousands of clones, just over 90% seen once. Sequencing was carried out using CD4+ T cells from blood. These receptor sequences come from a human donor with juvenile idiopathic arthritis.

V usage is TRBV6-1 and J usage is TRBJ2-7, with TRBD1 identical over 9 bases. The CDR3 length is 13 residues. Germline CDR1 is MNHNS and CDR2 is SASEGT. With V trimmed by 6 bases and J by 6 bases, 6 bases remained unmatched. CDR3 coding DNA: TGTGCCAGCAGCGGGACAGGGAATGCCGAGCAGTACTTC. This codes for CASSGTGNAEQYF.

In its sample, this clone was seen once. The V gene is TRBV7-3, the J gene TRBJ1-1; TRBD1 might be the D (5 bases). The CDR3 has 13 amino acids. V was shortened by 1 base and J by 9 bases, with 12 bases between the two germline ends. Germline assignment: CDR1 SGHTA and CDR2 FQGTGA. The CDR3 sequence: CASSLNKAGQAFF. DNA of the CDR3: TGTGCCAGCAGCTTAAATAAGGCAGGGCAAGCTTTCTTT.

This chain uses TRBV19 with TRBJ2-3; 8 nucleotides match TRBD1. V lost 4 bases, J lost 2 bases, and 5 bases stayed unmatched. CDR3 length: 15 residues. Germline V gene data show CDR1 as LNHDA and CDR2 as SQIVND (reference sequence). The CDR3 region has the DNA TGTGCCAGTAGTAGAAACAGGGGGTCCACAGATACGCAGTATTTT. Encoded protein: CASSRNRGSTDTQYF.

The chain uses TRBV2 and TRBJ2-3; weak D call: TRBD2 (6 bases). V was shortened by 6 bases and J by 3 bases, with 22 bases between the two germline ends. The CDR3 has 17 residues. CDR1 and CDR2 (germline): SNHLY, FYNNEI. CDR3 amino acids: CASRETGTPQATDTQYF. The CDR3 bases are TGTGCCAGCAGGGAAACCGGGACTCCGCAGGCTACAGATACGCAGTATTTT.

The chain's CDR3 is CATFDSLAGTLLQETQYF. DNA for the CDR3: TGTGCCACCTTCGACTCACTAGCGGGAACCCTCCTCCAAGAGACCCAGTACTTC. The chain employs TRBV28 and TRBJ2-5; TRBD2 matches at 10 bases. J gave up 1 base and V 10 bases, and 18 bases lay outside the gene matches. The CDR3 is made up of 18 amino acids. Per germline, CDR1 MDHEN and CDR2 SYDVKM.

V gene TRBV9 combines with J gene TRBJ2-3; D remains ambiguous. V was pared by 4 bases and J by 0 bases, with 9 bases between. This CDR3 is 14 amino acids long. Germline V gene data show CDR1 as SGDLS and CDR2 as YYNGEE. The DNA of the CDR3 is TGTGCCAGCAGCCTAGGAGATAGCACAGATACGCAGTATTTT. It specifies CASSLGDSTDTQYF.

This clone was seen a few times. Other DNA sequences in this sample translate to the same CDR3. This chain links TRBV18 with TRBJ2-2; TRBD1 might be the D (6 bases). Germline loops: CDR1 KGHSH, CDR2 LQKENI. This CDR3 is built from 15 residues. V dropped 2 bases and J dropped 2 bases, with 9 bases sitting between them. CDR3 in DNA: TGTGCCAGCTCACCAAGGACAGCCAACACCGGGGAGCTGTTTTTT. Its translation: CASSPRTANTGELFF.

V and J are TRBV5-8 and TRBJ1-1; TRBD1 might be the D (6 bases). In germline, CDR1 is SGHTS, CDR2 YDEGEE. V dropped 4 bases and J dropped 1 base, with 8 bases sitting between them. There are 13 residues in the CDR3. The CDR3 reads CASSLQGNTEAFF. The CDR3, as DNA: TGTGCCAGCAGCCTACAGGGGAACACTGAAGCTTTCTTT.

This chain links TRBV10-3 with TRBJ1-1; D call uncertain. The V gene's germline CDR1 is ENHRY and CDR2 SYGVKD. Trimming took 4 bases from V and 4 from J, leaving 16 bases between them. This CDR3 region has 15 residues. In DNA form, the CDR3 reads TGTGCCATCAGTGCCCCCGGGTCTCCGGGCACTGAAGCTTTCTTT. This sequence encodes CAISAPGSPGTEAFF.